This T cell receptor (beta chain) derives from a study of a mutant IDH1 vaccine in newly diagnosed glioma. Time point described: week 47, end of study. All doses held 300 ug of mutant IDH1 20-mer peptide, with topical imiquimod. With regard to this clone: Its antigen is as yet unknown.

Generated by immunoSEQ multiplex PCR, the TCRdb table keeps only in-frame clones and is missing some. The sample includes over 50,000 clones, more than 75% of them seen just once. The starting material was PBMCs, obtained from a glioma patient whose treatment included an IDH1 peptide vaccine. This clonotype was sampled from a woman aged 40 to 50 with glioma. Some clones in this sample may be carry-over from other donors' samples.

The CDR3 sequence: CASIGVGQGDLNTEAFF. CDR3 nucleotide sequence: TGTGCCAGCATTGGGGTGGGACAGGGGGATTTAAACACTGAAGCTTTCTTT. The V and J genes are TRBV27 and TRBJ1-1; 11 bases are shared with TRBD1. Germline loops: CDR1 MNHEY, CDR2 SMNVEV (reference sequence). Germline trimming cut 7 bases from V and 2 bases from J; bases unmatched to any gene: 12. CDR3 length: 17 amino acids.